This T cell receptor beta chain was captured in a study of human T cells and chemical hapten exposure. The V end was cut by 0 bases, the J end by 5 bases, with 3 bases between. CDR1 is SGHNT, CDR2 YYREEE, per germline (reference sequence). The length of the CDR3 is 12 residues. Time point given: patch test 1, 2 weeks after DPC sensitization. The treatment denotes: therapeutic diphenylcyclopropenone sensitization with weekly scalp DPC. Each CDR3 protein gets one entry after TCRdb re-called the RACE reads with MiXCR. The sample lists about 120,000 distinct CDR3 sequences; about 13% were seen once. Specimen: whole blood, collected in connection with sensitization to the hapten diphenylcyclopropenone (DPC). The clonotype comes from a man aged 18 to 29 with alopecia areata. Some clones in this sample may be carry-over from other donors' samples. The gene calls are TRBV5-4 and TRBJ2-1, with D uncertain. In DNA form, the CDR3 reads TGTGCCAGCAGCTTGGGACACAATGAGCAGTTCTTC. It yields the protein CASSLGHNEQFF.